The T cell receptor (beta chain) under discussion was sequenced for a study of ipilimumab plus nivolumab after autologous stem cell transplantation. In the study overall: Both relapsed and primary refractory DLBCL were included. General study results and limits: TCR repertoire, Treg phenotype and gut microbiota reportedly support more study of this approach.

Starting 14 to 28 days after autologous transplant, ipilimumab 1 mg/kg was given. Dosing: nivolumab 3 mg/kg IV, weeks 1, 4, 7, 10, then every two weeks to week 26. There are 16 residues in the CDR3. Profiling relied on immunoSEQ multiplex PCR, and the TCRdb table lists in-frame clones only, not all of them. The sample has 15,000 to 20,000 clones; approximately 81% are singletons. On this clone itself: As yet, its antigen is unknown.

The chain employs TRBV7-5 and TRBJ2-7; the table's D call TRBD1 went unverified against the DNA. TRBV7-5 is shown as a pseudogene. The TCR sequence derives from a male donor with diffuse large B-cell lymphoma. The material was PBMCs, obtained in a trial of ipilimumab plus nivolumab as post-transplant consolidation. The CDR3 DNA is TGTGCCAGAAGCTTAACCCCCGGTCAGGGGGCGGGAGAGCAGTACTTC. Translation gives CARSLTPGQGAGEQYF.